This TCR beta chain was documented in a study of PD-L1 blockade in urothelial cancer. Measured with immunoSEQ multiplex PCR; TCRdb has only the in-frame clones, and not every one. In the table there are 20,000 to 25,000 clones, approximately 89% of which are singletons. The germline gives CDR1 LNHDA, CDR2 SQIVND (reference sequence). The trim removed 3 bases at V and 6 bases at J, leaving 4 bases unmatched. The CDR3 sequence is 13 residues long. Time point indicated: peripheral blood 6 weeks after treatment start. The TCR sequence derives from an older woman with urothelial cancer. The rearrangement joins TRBV19 to TRBJ1-2; 7 positions agree with TRBD1. Material: PBMCs, obtained around atezolizumab (anti-PD-L1) treatment. The CDR3 sequence: CASSMEGADGYTF. CDR3 sequence (DNA): TGTGCCAGTAGTATGGAGGGGGCGGATGGCTACACCTTC.